This paragraph covers one T cell receptor (beta chain) sequence. Its matching antigen is unknown. The germline V gene encodes CDR1 SGHNT and CDR2 YYREEE (reference sequence). The CDR3 totals 17 residues. Trimming at V came to 4 bases and at J to 0 bases, leaving 12 bases not matched to a gene. Since all of the isolated RNA was reverse transcribed, expressed TCRB transcripts were what got sequenced. Sequenced by immunoSEQ multiplex PCR; TCRdb stores in-frame clones only, minus some. The sample carries 600,000 to 750,000 clones, around an eighth recorded once. This entry belongs to a study of beta chain features in type 1 diabetes. Study-wide findings and caveats: At VDJ recombination sites, type 1 diabetes patients had fewer insertions and more deleted nucleotides. A moderate, significant TCRB CDR3 shortening appeared in type 1 diabetes across four CD4+ subsets.

All of the sorted populations showed purity greater than 98%. Sequencing input: naive CD4+ T cells from blood. The sequence came from a young man with type 1 diabetes. The rearrangement joins TRBV5-4 to TRBJ2-7, with TRBD1 matching 8 bases. The CDR3, as DNA: TGTGCCAGCAGCCCGGGACAGGCGGCTAGGGGCTCCTACGAGCAGTACTTC. Protein sequence: CASSPGQAARGSYEQYF.